Detailed here is one TCR beta chain. Clones were read by immunoSEQ multiplex PCR, and TCRdb kept only the in-frame ones, dropping some. The top ten hold around 4.6% of the sample, which has roughly 53,000 clones, approximately 90% seen once. This record comes from a study of blood T cell repertoires in COVID-19. The clonotype was recovered from a middle-aged man with active COVID-19. Sequencing was done on a sample of peripheral blood.

CDR3: CASTFFRDWGETQYF. CDR3 coding DNA: TGTGCCAGCACCTTCTTCCGGGACTGGGGGGAGACCCAGTACTTC. The V gene is TRBV5-5, the J gene TRBJ2-5; possible D gene TRBD2, 6 bases. In germline, CDR1 is SGHKS, CDR2 YYEKEE (reference sequence). CDR3 length: 15 residues. V was cut by 6 bases and J by 5 bases, with 20 bases left in between. Variable domain in full (rest from reference TRBV5-5 and TRBJ2-5): DAGVTQSPTHLIKTRGQQVTLRCSPISGHKSVSWYQQVLGQGPQFIFQYYEKEERGRGNFPDRFSARQFPNYSSELNVNALLLGDSALYLCASTFFRDWGETQYFGPGTRLLVL.